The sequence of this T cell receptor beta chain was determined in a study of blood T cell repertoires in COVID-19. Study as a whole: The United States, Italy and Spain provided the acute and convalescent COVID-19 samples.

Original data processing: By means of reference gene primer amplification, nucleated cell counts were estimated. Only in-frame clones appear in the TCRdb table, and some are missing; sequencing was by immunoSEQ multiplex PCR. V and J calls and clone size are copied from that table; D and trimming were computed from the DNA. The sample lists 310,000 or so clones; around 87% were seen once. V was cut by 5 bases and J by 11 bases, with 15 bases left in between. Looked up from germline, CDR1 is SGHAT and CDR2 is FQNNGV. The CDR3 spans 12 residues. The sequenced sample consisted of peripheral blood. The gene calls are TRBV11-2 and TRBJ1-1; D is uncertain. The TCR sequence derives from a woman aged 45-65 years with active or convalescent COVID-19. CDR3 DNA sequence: TGTGCCAGCAGCCCGGAAGCGGAGAGGGCTTTCTTT. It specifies CASSPEAERAFF.